The 32 T cell receptor beta chains below all came from one sample that was sequenced in a study of neurological immune-mediated disorders. TCRdb re-derived calls from the 5' RACE reads in MiXCR, one entry per CDR3 protein. The profile shows tens of thousands of distinct CDR3 sequences, roughly 3.2% of them singletons. Sequencing input: PBMCs. The receptors shown here come from a woman in her forties or fifties with multiple sclerosis.

This clonotype showed up many times. This rearrangement joins TRBV6-2 or TRBV6-3 to TRBJ2-6; D may be TRBD2 (5 bases). CDR3 length equals 15 residues. The V end lost 0 bases, the J end lost 2 bases, and 5 bases lay between the germline ends. Germline values: CDR1 MNHEY, CDR2 SVGEGT. In DNA, the CDR3 is TGTGCCAGCAGTTACTCCGGGACTGGGGCCAACGTCCTGACTTTC. This encodes CASSYSGTGANVLTF.

Ten or more counts support this clonotype. V is TRBV25-1 and J is TRBJ1-4; D call uncertain. The CDR3 runs 15 residues. From germline, CDR1 is MGHDK and CDR2 SYGVNS. The germline V and J ends were trimmed by 3 bases and 4 bases, with 12 bases remaining between them. CDR3 in amino acids: CASSETKGLNEKLFF. In DNA form, the CDR3 reads TGTGCCAGCAGTGAGACGAAGGGCCTTAATGAAAAACTGTTTTTT.

This clonotype was seen ten or more times. This CDR3 is missing its conserved last phenylalanine or tryptophan, likely due to a read error. Because the CDR3's place on the DNA is in doubt, the DNA is left out and the CDR3 is given as listed by TCRdb. The chain is built from TRBV9 and TRBJ2-3; TRBD2 reflects the table's D call only, with no check against the DNA. From germline, CDR1 is SGDLS and CDR2 YYNGEE. The CDR3 sequence runs 11 residues, both termini included. CDR3 region: CASSSRTRTSL.

This clonotype was picked up many times. The chain recombines TRBV5-1 with TRBJ2-5; D gene uncertain. CDR3 length: 14 amino acids. Germline V gene data show CDR1 as SGHRS and CDR2 as YFSETQ. V lost 2 bases and J lost 3, with 11 bases in between. The CDR3 is CASSFFSLEETQYF. The CDR3 nucleotides read TGCGCCAGCAGCTTTTTTTCTCTTGAAGAGACCCAGTACTTC.

In regard to this clonotype: Since no conserved phenylalanine or tryptophan closes the CDR3, a read error is the likely cause. The chain combines TRBV11-2 with TRBJ2-1; TRBD1 or TRBD2 may be the D gene (5 bases each). Trimming stripped 4 bases from V and 3 bases from J, with 16 bases between. CDR1 is SGHAT and CDR2 is FQNNGV in the germline V gene. This CDR3 has 16 residues. CDR3 nucleotides: TGTGCCAGCAGCTCGGGGCGAGGTGCTGTCTACAATGAGCAGTTCTCC. This gives the protein CASSSGRGAVYNEQFS.

V is TRBV20-1 and J is TRBJ2-7; D assignment may be TRBD1 or TRBD2 (6 bases each). There are 12 residues in the CDR3. Germline V gene data show CDR1 as DFQATT and CDR2 as SNEGSKA (reference sequence). The ends were cut back, 3 bases at V and 7 bases at J, with 13 bases in the middle. The CDR3 coding sequence is TGCAGTGCTAGCTGGGGGGCCGGGGAGCAGTACTTC. This translates into CSASWGAGEQYF.

With respect to this clonotype: This may stem from a read error, because a much larger clone lies one nucleotide away. This sequence joins TRBV18 and TRBJ2-2, with 7 nucleotides matching TRBD1. CDR1 is KGHSH, CDR2 LQKENI, per germline. V was clipped by 3 bases and J by 7 bases; unmatched bases: 11. This CDR3 spans 16 amino acids. The CDR3 bases are TGTGCCAGCTCACCGTATCTACAGGGGAGTGGCGGGGAGCTGTTTTTT. Translation: CASSPYLQGSGGELFF. Full variable domain (missing parts from reference TRBV18 and TRBJ2-2): NAGVMQNPRHLVRRRGQEARLRCSPMKGHSHVYWYRQLPEEGLKFMVYLQKENIIDESGMPKERFSAEFPKEGPSILRIQQVVRGDSAAYFCASSPYLQGSGGELFFGEGSRLTVL.

This clonotype was counted many times. This sequence joins TRBV29-1 and TRBJ2-7; no clear D. Trimming cost V 1 base and J 2 bases, with 6 bases left between them. The CDR3 has 12 amino acids. The V gene's germline CDR1 is SQVTM and CDR2 ANQGSEA. The CDR3 DNA is TGCAGCGTTGAAGGGGCCGCCTACGAGCAGTACTTC. Amino acids: CSVEGAAYEQYF.

This clonotype was counted ten times or more. The V and J genes are TRBV20-1 and TRBJ1-1; 10 positions match TRBD1. CDR1 and CDR2 (germline): DFQATT, SNEGSKA (reference sequence). After removal of 1 base from V and 1 base from J, the junction contained 6 bases not matched to a gene. The CDR3 loop spans 16 amino acids. CDR3 DNA sequence: TGCAGTGCTAGAGGACAGGGGGCTTTAAGGAACACTGAAGCTTTCTTT. It yields the protein CSARGQGALRNTEAFF.

This clonotype turned up a few times. The rearrangement links TRBV5-1 to TRBJ1-1, with unresolved D. CDR1 and CDR2 from the germline V gene are SGHRS and YFSETQ. The length of the CDR3 is 14 residues. With 0 bases removed from V and 1 base from J, the gap between germline ends came to 7 bases. The CDR3 nucleotides are TGCGCCAGCAGCTTGGTGGTTGGGAACACTGAAGCTTTCTTT. This sequence encodes CASSLVVGNTEAFF.

Many counts were recorded for this clonotype. The chain recombines TRBV25-1 with TRBJ1-1; weak D call: TRBD1 (5 bases). Trimming removed 6 bases from V and 4 bases from J, with 12 bases in between. This CDR3 is 13 amino acids long. Germline CDR1 is MGHDK and CDR2 is SYGVNS. The CDR3, as DNA: TGTGCCAGCAGCCACAAGAGGGGCACTGAAGCTTTCTTT. It is translated as CASSHKRGTEAFF.

This clonotype was counted many times. The rearrangement uses TRBV20-1 and TRBJ1-4, with D unresolved. The CDR3 length is 12 residues. Germline CDR1 reads DFQATT; CDR2 reads SNEGSKA (reference sequence). Between the trimmed V and J ends, which lost 6 bases and 2 bases, there was a span of 7 bases. The CDR3 coding sequence is TGCAGTGCCAGTGGGACTAATGAAAAACTGTTTTTT. Translation gives CSASGTNEKLFF.

This clonotype was detected a few times. The CDR3 loop reads CASSGTEHYEQYF. DNA of the CDR3: TGTGCCAGTAGCGGGACAGAGCACTACGAGCAGTACTTC. The chain recombines TRBV19 with TRBJ2-7, with TRBD1 identical over 7 bases. The CDR3 has 13 residues. Unmatched junction bases numbered 5, after V lost 6 bases and J lost 3 bases. Germline V gene data show CDR1 as LNHDA and CDR2 as SQIVND (reference sequence).

This clonotype was detected ten times or more. This chain uses TRBV7-2 with TRBJ2-7, with D unclear. This CDR3 contains 15 residues. The germline CDR1 and CDR2 sequences are SGHTA and FQGNSA. V was cut by 5 bases and J by 5 bases, with 19 bases left in between. CDR3 in amino acids: CASSPNNGLYDEQYF. CDR3 bases: TGTGCCAGCAGCCCAAACAACGGGCTCTATGACGAGCAGTACTTC. Supplemented by reference TRBV7-2 and TRBJ2-7, the full variable domain reads GAGVSQSPSNKVTEKGKDVELRCDPISGHTALYWYRQSLGQGLEFLIYFQGNSAPDKSGLPSDRFSAERTGGSVSTLTIQRTQQEDSAVYLCASSPNNGLYDEQYFGPGTRLTVT.

This clonotype appeared a few times. This may stem from a read error, because a much larger clone lies one nucleotide away. V usage is TRBV4-1 and J usage is TRBJ2-5; D not resolved. Per germline, CDR1 MGHRA and CDR2 YSYEKL. V was clipped by 5 bases and J by 0 bases, with 7 bases between them. The CDR3 sequence is 13 residues long. CDR3 bases: TGCGCCAGCAGCGCCATGTACCAAGAGACCCAGTACTTC. Its translation is CASSAMYQETQYF.

Many counts were recorded for this clonotype. The chain employs TRBV5-1 and TRBJ1-5; D ambiguous. This CDR3 is built from 15 residues. Germline assignment: CDR1 SGHRS and CDR2 YFSETQ. V lost 3 bases, J lost 1 base, and 11 bases lay in between. CDR3 in amino acids: CASSWEGQSNQPQHF. In nucleotides, the CDR3 is TGCGCCAGCAGCTGGGAGGGTCAGAGCAATCAGCCCCAGCATTTT. Complete variable domain (other parts from reference TRBV5-1 and TRBJ1-5): KAGVTQTPRYLIKTRGQQVTLSCSPISGHRSVSWYQQTPGQGLQFLFEYFSETQRNKGNFPGRFSGRQFSNSRSEMNVSTLELGDSALYLCASSWEGQSNQPQHFGDGTRLSIL.

Many counts were recorded for this clonotype. The V call is TRBV7-9, the J call TRBJ1-5; TRBD1 aligns across 7 bases. Unmatched junction bases numbered 18, after V lost 6 bases and J lost 7 bases. The CDR3 is made up of 17 amino acids. The germline CDR1 and CDR2 sequences are SEHNR and FQNEAQ (reference sequence). The CDR3, as DNA: TGTGCCAGCAGTCTAACAGGGGTGGGAGGTTTGGGGCAGCCCCAGCATTTT. It translates to CASSLTGVGGLGQPQHF.

This clonotype was detected ten times or more. The chain couples TRBV5-1 to TRBJ2-5; unclear D gene. CDR1 SGHRS and CDR2 YFSETQ come from the germline V gene. V lost 3 bases and J lost 7, with 19 bases in between. This CDR3 is 15 amino acids long. The CDR3 nucleotides are TGCGCCAGCAGCTCCGGTTTTCGGGCGGATGGGACCCAGTACTTC. This gives the protein CASSSGFRADGTQYF.

This clonotype was picked up many times. In DNA form, the CDR3 reads TGTGCCAGCAGTTATAGGGACACCAGGACGGGTGGCACTGAAGCTTTCTTT. Protein product: CASSYRDTRTGGTEAFF. The chain employs TRBV6-5 and TRBJ1-1; D possibly corresponds to TRBD1 (6 bases). Trimming took 3 bases from V and 4 from J, leaving 21 bases between them. Germline V gives CDR1 MNHEY, CDR2 SVGAGI. The CDR3 runs to 17 residues.

This clonotype was recorded at least ten times. The CDR3 sequence: CASSPRQAYGYTF. CDR3 DNA sequence: TGTGCCAGCTCACCACGACAGGCGTATGGCTACACCTTC. The V and J genes are TRBV18 and TRBJ1-2; tentatively, D is TRBD1 (6 bases). CDR3 length: 13 residues. Germline V gene data show CDR1 as KGHSH and CDR2 as LQKENI. V lost 1 base and J 5 bases, leaving 8 bases between the germline ends.

This clonotype was seen at least ten times. The genes are TRBV20-1 and TRBJ2-2; 8 positions agree with TRBD2. Germline trimming cut 2 bases from V and 4 bases from J; bases unmatched to any gene: 6. Germline loops: CDR1 DFQATT, CDR2 SNEGSKA (reference sequence). The CDR3 has 15 residues. DNA for the CDR3: TGCAGTGCTAGATTGGTGCTAGCGGGCACCGGGGAGCTGTTTTTT. Residues: CSARLVLAGTGELFF.

This clonotype was counted ten times or more. The rearrangement uses TRBV20-1 and TRBJ2-1; D is uncertain. V was trimmed by 5 bases and J by 10 bases, leaving 21 bases between them. CDR1 DFQATT and CDR2 SNEGSKA come from the germline V gene (reference sequence). The CDR3 is 14 amino acids. CDR3 sequence reads: CSAPSPSQVTEQFF. The DNA for the CDR3 is TGCAGTGCTCCATCCCCGAGCCAAGTGACAGAGCAGTTCTTC.

In this sample, this clonotype turned up many times. The rearrangement links TRBV5-6 to TRBJ2-7; weak D call: TRBD1 (6 bases). Germline CDR1 SGHDT, CDR2 YYEEEE. The CDR3 is made up of 14 amino acids. V was cut by 4 bases and J by 3 bases, with 14 bases left in between. The DNA for the CDR3 is TGTGCCAGCAGCCCTATAAGGGGGAACTACGAGCAGTACTTC. It yields the protein CASSPIRGNYEQYF.

In this sample, this clonotype turned up many times. The CDR3 DNA is TGTGCCAGCAGCCGGGACAGCAACTACGAGCAGTACTTC. It codes for CASSRDSNYEQYF. The V and J genes are TRBV12-3 or TRBV12-4 and TRBJ2-7; 7 nucleotides align to TRBD1. There are 13 residues in the CDR3. With 6 bases clipped from V and 3 bases from J, the junction kept 5 bases outside the gene matches.

In its sample, this clonotype was seen many times. The chain recombines TRBV6-1 with TRBJ2-5; 13 bases agree with TRBD2. The CDR3 spans 15 residues. Germline V gene data show CDR1 as MNHNS and CDR2 as SASEGT. V trimming: 4 bases; J trimming: 6 bases; junction bases outside the gene matches: 5. This CDR3 is CASSGTSGGWKTQYF. In DNA form, the CDR3 reads TGTGCCAGCAGTGGGACTAGCGGGGGATGGAAGACCCAGTACTTC.

With regard to this clonotype: Relative to the germline gene, one junction end is altered; a read error may explain this. V and J are TRBV5-1 and TRBJ1-5; tentative D call: TRBD1 (5 bases). Germline CDR1 SGHRS, CDR2 YFSETQ. The CDR3 contains 13 residues. The CDR3 nucleotides read TGCGCCAGCAGCTTGGCAGGGCCCCAGCCCCAGAATTTT. This gives the protein CASSLAGPQPQNF.

Many counts were recorded for this clonotype. V usage is TRBV6-6 and J usage is TRBJ2-1; 12 bases are a match to TRBD2. The length of the CDR3 is 14 residues. Germline CDR1 is MNHNY and CDR2 is SVGAGI (reference sequence). V was clipped by 9 bases and J by 7 bases; unmatched bases: 7. CDR3 sequence: CASSSGGAVNEQFF. CDR3 DNA: TGTGCCAGTTCTAGCGGGGGGGCCGTGAATGAGCAGTTCTTC.

This clonotype appeared many times. The CDR3 sequence is CSAIRGYGYTF. In DNA form, the CDR3 reads TGCAGTGCTATAAGGGGCTATGGCTACACCTTC. This sequence joins TRBV20-1 and TRBJ1-2; a weak D match, TRBD1 (5 bases). The CDR3 contains 11 residues. Trimming stripped 4 bases from V and 4 bases from J, with 7 bases between. Germline CDR1 DFQATT, CDR2 SNEGSKA (reference sequence).

At least ten counts were recorded for this clonotype. The V gene is TRBV5-1, the J gene TRBJ2-1; D tentatively reads TRBD1 or TRBD2 (5 bases each). Trimming pared 0 bases from V and 4 bases from J, leaving 11 bases between. CDR1 is SGHRS, CDR2 YFSETQ, per germline. The CDR3 runs 15 residues. The DNA for the CDR3 is TGCGCCAGCAGCTTGGTTGGGGACCCTTACAATGAGCAGTTCTTC. It specifies CASSLVGDPYNEQFF.

This clonotype occurred many times. V gene TRBV9 combines with J gene TRBJ2-7; no clear D. CDR1 is SGDLS and CDR2 is YYNGEE in the germline V gene. V was shortened by 3 bases and J by 0 bases, with 16 bases between the two germline ends. The CDR3 has 16 residues. The CDR3 protein is CASSGRVEPSSYEQYF. The DNA of the CDR3 is TGTGCCAGCAGCGGAAGGGTAGAACCAAGCTCCTACGAGCAGTACTTC. Variable domain in full (rest from reference TRBV9 and TRBJ2-7): DSGVTQTPKHLITATGQRVTLRCSPRSGDLSVYWYQQSLDQGLQFLIQYYNGEERAKGNILERFSAQQFPDLHSELNLSSLELGDSALYFCASSGRVEPSSYEQYFGPGTRLTVT.

This clonotype was detected many times. The J gene is TRBJ1-4, the V gene TRBV20-1, with a weak D call TRBD1 (6 bases). CDR1 is DFQATT, CDR2 SNEGSKA, per germline (reference sequence). The CDR3 contains 14 residues. Trimming took 5 bases from V and 4 from J, leaving 14 bases between them. The CDR3 region is CSARQDSVNEKLFF. Here the CDR3 DNA reads TGCAGTGCTCGGCAGGACAGTGTTAATGAAAAACTGTTTTTT.

This clonotype was detected many times. The rearrangement links TRBV20-1 to TRBJ2-2, with D possibly being TRBD2 (5 bases). CDR1 and CDR2 from the germline V gene are DFQATT and SNEGSKA (reference sequence). The CDR3 spans 16 residues. Trimming took off 0 bases at V and 5 bases at J, with 16 bases between the two ends. The CDR3 region has the DNA TGCAGTGCTAGAGACCCCGGCGCCTCGGGGACCGGGGAGCTGTTTTTT. Translating it yields CSARDPGASGTGELFF.